The 24 T cell receptor beta chains presented below share a single source sample, sequenced in a study of blood T cells in healthy people across ages. The use of a sample-barcoded 5' primer and a J-beta primer mix characterized a second PCR of about 7 to 12 cycles. TCRdb itself ran the 5' RACE reads through MiXCR, one entry per CDR3 protein. The table records about a million distinct CDR3 sequences, roughly 51% of them present only once. Sequencing input: blood. These receptors were obtained from a woman aged 55 to 70 in good health.

This clonotype appeared a few times. The chain joins TRBV11-2 to TRBJ2-7; no firm D call. CDR3 length: 13 residues. Trimming removed 1 base from V and 3 bases from J, with 7 bases in between. The germline CDR1 and CDR2 sequences are SGHAT and FQNNGV. CDR3 in DNA: TGTGCCAGCAGCTTAGTTCTCCTCTACGAGCAGTACTTC. It yields the protein CASSLVLLYEQYF.

The genes are TRBV28 and TRBJ2-6; maybe TRBD1 (6 bases). V shed 7 bases and J shed 4 bases, with 14 bases lying between them. The germline V gene encodes CDR1 MDHEN and CDR2 SYDVKM. The CDR3 runs 15 residues. CDR3 sequence (DNA): TGTGCCAGCATCGCCCACAGGGCGGGGGCCAACGTCCTGACTTTC. Amino acids: CASIAHRAGANVLTF.

This clonotype came up many times. J is TRBJ2-7 and V is TRBV6-6, with D possibly being TRBD1 (6 bases). The CDR3 is 13 amino acids. Germline loops: CDR1 MNHNY, CDR2 SVGAGI (reference sequence). V was pared by 0 bases and J by 4 bases, with 7 bases between. CDR3 sequence: CASSYSRGYEQYF. Here the CDR3 DNA reads TGTGCCAGCAGTTACTCCAGGGGTTACGAGCAGTACTTC.

The chain uses TRBV2 and TRBJ2-1; 10 bases agree with TRBD1. From germline, CDR1 is SNHLY and CDR2 FYNNEI. The CDR3 has 13 amino acids. With V trimmed by 8 bases and J by 6 bases, 4 bases remained unmatched. CDR3 coding DNA: TGTGCCAGCGGGACAGGGGTCTCCAATGAGCAGTTCTTC. Residues: CASGTGVSNEQFF. Together with reference TRBV2 and TRBJ2-1, the CDR3 gives the full variable domain: EPEVTQTPSHQVTQMGQEVILRCVPISNHLYFYWYRQILGQKVEFLVSFYNNEISEKSEIFDDQFSVERPDGSNFTLKIRSTKLEDSAMYFCASGTGVSNEQFFGPGTRLTVL.

The rearrangement joins TRBV4-2 to TRBJ2-7; no firm D call. V gave up 3 bases and J gave up 0 bases, with 12 bases separating them. The germline V gene has CDR1 LGHNA and CDR2 YNFKEQ. This CDR3 comprises 15 residues. The CDR3 DNA follows: TGTGCCAGCAGCCAGCAGCGCCTAAGCTCCTACGAGCAGTACTTC. Translated: CASSQQRLSSYEQYF.

This clonotype was seen a single time. A much larger clone differs from this one at a single base, so this may be a read error. The V and J genes are TRBV12-3 or TRBV12-4 and TRBJ2-3; 9 bases line up with TRBD2. This CDR3 has 14 amino acids. CDR3 sequence reads: CVSSLAGTTDTQYF. The DNA for the CDR3 is TGTGTCAGCAGTCTAGCGGGGACCACAGATACGCAGTATTTT.

This sequence joins TRBV5-1 and TRBJ2-5, with TRBD2 identical over 10 bases. J lost 4 bases, V lost 5 bases, and 8 bases had no gene match. This CDR3 is built from 15 residues. Germline values: CDR1 SGHRS, CDR2 YFSETQ. The CDR3 DNA reads as TGCGCCAGCAGAATCCCTAGCGGGAGCGGAGAGACCCAGTACTTC. This sequence encodes CASRIPSGSGETQYF.

This clonotype occurred many times. V is TRBV12-3 or TRBV12-4 and J is TRBJ2-1, with 12 bases matching TRBD2. The CDR3 loop spans 15 amino acids. V dropped 5 bases and J dropped 4; count of bases not matched to a gene: 3. DNA of the CDR3: TGTGCCAGCAGTGTTACTAGCGGGAGGTACAATGAGCAGTTCTTC. Encoded protein: CASSVTSGRYNEQFF.

The CDR3: CASSQAGYSSSGNTIYF. The CDR3 DNA reads TGCGCCAGCAGCCAAGCTGGTTACTCGAGCTCTGGAAACACCATATATTTT. V is TRBV4-1 and J is TRBJ1-3; no definite D call. V gave up 1 base and J gave up 0 bases, with 13 bases separating them. The CDR3 totals 17 residues. CDR1 MGHRA and CDR2 YSYEKL come from the germline V gene.

The gene calls are TRBV2 and TRBJ2-7; D remains unclear. This CDR3 has 14 residues. Germline-derived CDR1 and CDR2 are SNHLY and FYNNEI. V was clipped by 3 bases and J by 3 bases, with 12 bases between them. CDR3 loop: CASSDGPASYEQYF. The CDR3 nucleotides read TGTGCCAGCAGTGATGGACCAGCTAGCTACGAGCAGTACTTC.

This clonotype was counted only a few times. This chain connects TRBV30 to TRBJ2-1, with 10 nucleotides matching TRBD2. The germline V gene encodes CDR1 GTSNPN and CDR2 SVGIG (reference sequence). CDR3 length: 12 residues. V lost 8 bases, J lost 7 bases, and 5 bases stayed unmatched. CDR3 region: CARLSGRNEQFF. The CDR3 region has the DNA TGTGCCCGGCTTAGCGGGAGGAATGAGCAGTTCTTC.

V gene TRBV5-4 combines with J gene TRBJ2-5; 8 nucleotides match TRBD2. Germline V lookup: CDR1 SGHNT, CDR2 YYREEE (reference sequence). The CDR3 has 16 amino acids. The ends lost 3 bases at V and 5 bases at J; junction bases unmatched: 12. The CDR3: CASSYGGPAGVETQYF. The CDR3 DNA follows: TGTGCCAGCAGCTATGGCGGTCCAGCGGGGGTGGAGACCCAGTACTTC.

The rearrangement uses TRBV7-2 and TRBJ2-5; D gene uncertain. V lost 3 bases and J 3 bases, leaving 17 bases between the germline ends. The CDR3 consists of 16 residues. CDR1 is SGHTA and CDR2 is FQGNSA in the germline V gene. The DNA for the CDR3 is TGTGCCAGCAGCTTGGAACGTACCGGCTTCGAAGAGACCCAGTACTTC. Translation gives CASSLERTGFEETQYF.

This clonotype was picked up a small number of times. The chain links TRBV5-5 to TRBJ2-1, with 7 bases matching TRBD1. CDR3 size: 15 residues. Germline lookup yields CDR1 SGHKS and CDR2 YYEKEE (reference sequence). Trimming cost V 2 bases and J 2 bases; bases outside gene matches: 4. The CDR3 loop reads CASSFNQGAYNEQFF. The CDR3 nucleotides are TGTGCCAGCAGCTTCAACCAGGGGGCCTACAATGAGCAGTTCTTC.

This clonotype was seen only once. This sequence joins TRBV28 and TRBJ2-3; 13 nucleotides line up with TRBD2. Germline values: CDR1 MDHEN, CDR2 SYDVKM. CDR3 size: 19 residues. Germline trimming cut 6 bases from V and 1 base from J; bases unmatched to any gene: 13. The CDR3 sequence: CASRSPRTSGSRRTDTQYF. The CDR3 coding sequence is TGTGCCAGCAGGTCCCCTCGGACTAGCGGGAGTCGGCGCACAGATACGCAGTATTTT.

This chain connects TRBV3-1 to TRBJ1-2, with D perhaps TRBD1 (6 bases). CDR1 is LGHDT and CDR2 is YNNKEL in the germline V gene (reference sequence). This CDR3 has 15 residues. Trimming left V 6 bases short and J 4 bases short, with 18 bases between. The CDR3 bases are TGTGCCAGCAGTTTAAGATTACAGGGAATCTATGGCTACACCTTC. Translating gives CASSLRLQGIYGYTF.

This clonotype was detected a few times. The CDR3 DNA follows: TGTGCCAGCGCCAACGGTCGCGCCCCTACAGATACGCAGTATTTT. This gives the protein CASANGRAPTDTQYF. The V call is TRBV27, the J call TRBJ2-3, with no clear D. This CDR3 region has 15 residues. Trimming took off 8 bases at V and 3 bases at J, with 18 bases between the two ends. The germline V gene encodes CDR1 MNHEY and CDR2 SMNVEV (reference sequence).

This clonotype came up a few times. This chain connects TRBV6-1 to TRBJ2-7, with D possibly TRBD1 on 6 matching bases. V lost 1 base to trimming and J lost 3 bases, with 13 bases between them. Germline CDR1 MNHNS, CDR2 SASEGT. This CDR3 comprises 15 residues. CDR3 in amino acids: CASSEVGTKNYEQYF. The CDR3 region has the DNA TGTGCCAGCAGTGAAGTAGGGACAAAGAACTACGAGCAGTACTTC.

The chain has TRBV29-1 and TRBJ2-1; D perhaps matches TRBD2 (5 bases). CDR3 size: 14 residues. CDR1 is SQVTM, CDR2 ANQGSEA, per germline. V lost 4 bases and J lost 4, with 14 bases in between. The CDR3 loop is CSVAWDRGYNEQFF. The CDR3, as DNA: TGCAGCGTTGCATGGGATCGAGGGTACAATGAGCAGTTCTTC.

The table lists this clonotype with a few counts. The chain couples TRBV7-2 to TRBJ2-4; a weak D match, TRBD1 (6 bases). The DNA end is more similar to TRBJ2-7, so the J call may be wrong. The CDR3 runs 13 residues. Germline V gene lookup returns CDR1 SGHTA and CDR2 FQGNSA. The CDR3 DNA reads TGTGCCAGCAGTATCGCTGGCAGGGGCGAGCAGTACTTC. The encoded protein is CASSIAGRGEQYF.

The J gene is TRBJ2-3, the V gene TRBV4-1, with 12 bases that match TRBD1. The CDR3 loop spans 15 amino acids. The junction had 2 bases not matched to a gene; V was cut back by 3 bases and J by 4 bases. CDR1 and CDR2 from the germline V gene are MGHRA and YSYEKL. The CDR3 region is CASSQGQGAPDTQYF. The CDR3 DNA follows: TGCGCCAGCAGCCAGGGACAGGGGGCTCCAGATACGCAGTATTTT.

This clonotype was observed a handful of times. The rearrangement uses TRBV5-1 and TRBJ1-2; 7 bases align to TRBD1. CDR3 length: 14 residues. CDR1 is SGHRS and CDR2 is YFSETQ in the germline V gene. J was trimmed by 3 bases and V by 4 bases; bases with no gene match: 6. This CDR3 reads CASSATGDYYGYTF. CDR3 nucleotide sequence: TGCGCCAGCAGCGCTACAGGGGATTACTATGGCTACACCTTC.

This clonotype was seen only a few times. V usage is TRBV29-1 and J usage is TRBJ1-1; D uncertain. V dropped 6 bases and J dropped 1 base, with 9 bases sitting between them. The CDR3 length is 12 residues. CDR1 is SQVTM, CDR2 ANQGSEA, per germline. The CDR3 bases are TGCAGCGTAGGTTCGGCGAACACTGAAGCTTTCTTT. Translated: CSVGSANTEAFF.

This clonotype was detected ten times or more. The rearrangement links TRBV7-2 to TRBJ2-7; 10 bases line up with TRBD2. This CDR3 contains 14 residues. Losses at the gene ends were 6 bases for V and 7 bases for J; bases not matched to a gene: 9. The germline gives CDR1 SGHTA, CDR2 FQGNSA. The CDR3 loop reads CASSSLAGVGEQYF. CDR3 nucleotide sequence: TGTGCCAGCAGTTCCCTAGCGGGAGTCGGAGAGCAGTACTTC.